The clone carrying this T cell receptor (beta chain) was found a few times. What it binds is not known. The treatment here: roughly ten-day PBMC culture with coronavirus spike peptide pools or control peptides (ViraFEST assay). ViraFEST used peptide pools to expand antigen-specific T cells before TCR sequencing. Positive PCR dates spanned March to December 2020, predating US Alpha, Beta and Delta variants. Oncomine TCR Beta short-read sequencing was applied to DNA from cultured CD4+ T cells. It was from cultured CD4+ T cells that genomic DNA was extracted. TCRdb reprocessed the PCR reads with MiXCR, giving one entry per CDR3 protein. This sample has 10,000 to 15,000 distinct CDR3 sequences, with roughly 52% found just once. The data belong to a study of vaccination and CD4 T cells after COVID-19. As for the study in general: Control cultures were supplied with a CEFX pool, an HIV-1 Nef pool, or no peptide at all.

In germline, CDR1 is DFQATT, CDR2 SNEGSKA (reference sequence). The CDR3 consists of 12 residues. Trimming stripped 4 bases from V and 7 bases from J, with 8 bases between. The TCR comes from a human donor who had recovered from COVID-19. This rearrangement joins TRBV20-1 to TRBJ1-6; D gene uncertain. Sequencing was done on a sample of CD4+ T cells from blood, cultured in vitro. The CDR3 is CSATNFNSPLHF. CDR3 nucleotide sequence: TGCAGTGCTACTAACTTCAATTCACCCCTCCACTTT.